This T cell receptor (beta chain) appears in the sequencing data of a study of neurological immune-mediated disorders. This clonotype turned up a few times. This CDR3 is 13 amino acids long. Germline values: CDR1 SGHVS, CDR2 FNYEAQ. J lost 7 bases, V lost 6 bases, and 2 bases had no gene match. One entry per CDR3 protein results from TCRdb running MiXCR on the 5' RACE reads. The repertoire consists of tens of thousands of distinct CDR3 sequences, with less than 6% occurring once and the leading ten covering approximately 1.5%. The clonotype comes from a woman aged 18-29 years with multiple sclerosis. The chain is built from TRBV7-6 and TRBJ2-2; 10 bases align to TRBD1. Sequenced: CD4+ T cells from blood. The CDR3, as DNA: TGTGCCAGCAGAGGGACAGGGGACGGGGAGCTGTTTTTT. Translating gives CASRGTGDGELFF. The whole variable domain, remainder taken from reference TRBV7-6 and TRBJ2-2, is GAGVSQSPRYKVTKRGQDVALRCDPISGHVSLYWYRQALGQGPEFLTYFNYEAQQDKSGLPNDRFSAERPEGSISTLTIQRTEQRDSAMYRCASRGTGDGELFFGEGSRLTVL.